The clone carrying this T cell receptor (beta chain) was counted ten times or more. The data are from a study of cytomegalovirus exposure and HLA in healthy donors. The PCR used 60 Vbeta and 13 Jbeta primers. Profiled with immunoSEQ multiplex PCR; TCRdb holds only in-frame clones, not every one. The sample has around 110,000 clones, around 69% seen once. This CDR3 spans 17 amino acids. Trimming took 3 bases from V and 4 from J, leaving 19 bases between them. Looked up from germline, CDR1 is LGHNA and CDR2 is YSLEER. V and J are TRBV4-3 and TRBJ2-1; D is perhaps TRBD2 (7 bases). The specimen sequenced was PBMCs. This receptor was taken from a man in his late teens or twenties in good health and CMV-seronegative. Written as DNA, the CDR3 is TGCGCCAGCAGCCAGGGGTTGGCGGGGGCCGTTTACAATGAGCAGTTCTTC. Translating it yields CASSQGLAGAVYNEQFF.